This TCR beta chain comes out of a study of blood T cell repertoires in COVID-19. Overall study: COVID-19 samples collected from the United States, Italy and Spain covered acute and convalescent phases. The analysed material was cDNA or gDNA that came from T cells, B-cell-depleted T cells, or PBMCs.

Germline lookup yields CDR1 DFQATT and CDR2 SNEGSKA (reference sequence). The CDR3 is made up of 12 amino acids. V dropped 3 bases and J dropped 3 bases, with 8 bases sitting between them. The Seattle patients, enrolled during active infection, were followed longitudinally. Original analysis: Reference gene primer amplification gave estimated nucleated cell counts. Assay used: immunoSEQ multiplex PCR; TCRdb lists only in-frame clones, some missing. D and trimming were read from the DNA, whereas the V and J calls and clone size are those reported in that table. The repertoire includes about 160,000 clones, 70% to 90% of them detected once, and roughly 5% sits in the top ten.

The source material was peripheral blood. The chain has TRBV20-1 and TRBJ1-1, with D unresolved. This TCR was sampled from a woman aged 45-65 years with COVID-19, enrolled during active disease. The CDR3 region has the DNA TGCAGTGCTAGTGGCAGTCACACTGAAGCTTTCTTT. Protein product: CSASGSHTEAFF.